Detailed here is one T cell receptor (beta chain). Its cognate antigen is unknown. The data stem from a study of somatic mutations in cytotoxic T cells in rheumatoid arthritis. About the study: Some V beta antibody-stained T-cell populations were flow-sorted at nearly 100% purity, including V beta1+ cells sequenced for TCRB.

Assay: immunoSEQ multiplex PCR; the TCRdb copy retains only in-frame clones and omits some. The sample lists about 16,000 clones; about 80% were seen once. Positive magnetic bead selection, which isolated the CD4+ and CD8+ cells, was followed by a flow cytometry check of purity. Findings of the study overall: The antigen targets of the expanded CD8+ clones lacked identification. Increasing age coincided with elevated CD8+ clonality among rheumatoid arthritis patients, though not among healthy controls.

V was pared by 5 bases and J by 0 bases, with 13 bases between. This CDR3 is built from 15 residues. The germline CDR1 and CDR2 sequences are MNHEY and SMNVEV (reference sequence). This sequence originates from an adult with rheumatoid arthritis. Input material: CD8+ T cells sorted from blood. This rearrangement joins TRBV27 to TRBJ1-2, with D unclear. This CDR3 is CASSPGLLTNYGYTF. The CDR3 nucleotides read TGTGCCAGCAGTCCTGGTTTACTTACTAACTATGGCTACACCTTC.